This entry lists 3 T cell receptor beta chains sequenced from one sample in a study of cytomegalovirus exposure and HLA in healthy donors. Measured with immunoSEQ multiplex PCR; TCRdb has only the in-frame clones, and not every one. Among some 120,000 clones listed, about 84% were seen once. What was sequenced was PBMCs. The receptors stem from a woman younger than 45 in good health and CMV-seronegative.

The rearrangement links TRBV27 to TRBJ2-2, with TRBD1 identical over 9 bases. The junction had 9 bases not matched to a gene; V was cut back by 4 bases and J by 6 bases. CDR1 is MNHEY, CDR2 SMNVEV, per germline (reference sequence). This CDR3 has 16 residues. As DNA, the CDR3 is TGTGCCAGCAGTTCAAGACAGGGGGTCGTTCCCGGGGAGCTGTTTTTT. This sequence encodes CASSSRQGVVPGELFF.

The chain joins TRBV11-3 to TRBJ2-7; 8 bases fit TRBD1. Germline V lookup: CDR1 SGHNT, CDR2 YENEEA. The V gene end was trimmed by 5 bases and the J gene end by 2 bases; junction bases not matched to a gene: 8. There are 15 residues in the CDR3. In nucleotides, the CDR3 is TGTGCCAGCAGCGCCCAGGACAGGGCCCCCTACGAGCAGTACTTC. Translation: CASSAQDRAPYEQYF.

The chain recombines TRBV11-2 with TRBJ2-5, with TRBD2 as a possible D gene (6 bases). The CDR3 consists of 17 residues. Germline CDR1 reads SGHAT; CDR2 reads FQNNGV. With 7 bases removed from V and 5 bases from J, the gap between germline ends came to 26 bases. Here the CDR3 reads CASTPLPGQASGETQYF. The CDR3 DNA is TGTGCCAGCACCCCTCTACCGGGGCAGGCGAGCGGGGAGACCCAGTACTTC. Filled out from reference TRBV11-2 and TRBJ2-5, the complete variable domain reads EAGVAQSPRYKIIEKRQSVAFWCNPISGHATLYWYQQILGQGPKLLIQFQNNGVVDDSQLPKDRFSAERLKGVDSTLKIQPAKLEDSAVYLCASTPLPGQASGETQYFGPGTRLLVL.